This is a list of T cell receptor beta chains from one sample in a study of blood T cell repertoires in COVID-19. Libraries were prepared by immunoSEQ multiplex PCR; TCRdb keeps only in-frame clonotypes and omits some of them. Among around 290,000 clones listed, approximately 88% were seen once. The specimen sequenced was PBMCs or T cells enriched from blood (not recorded which). These receptors all stem from a woman aged 30 to 39 who had recovered from COVID-19. Each CDR3 is given with its conserved first and last residue. Each record gives: V gene, CDR3 length, CDR3 protein.

TRBV7-8	16	CASSLEIGTGPHGYTF
TRBV30	11	CAWNTNTEAFF
TRBV11-3	15	CASSRDSLSYNEQFF
TRBV3-1/TRBV3-2	15	CASSFGSSYNSPLHF
TRBV5-4	13	CASSVPGSWEQYF
TRBV7-2	15	CASSIPGQGPYEQYF
TRBV7-8	14	CASSLGGVTGELFF
TRBV10-2	14	CASSVFGANTEAFF
TRBV9	13	CASSPSSTGELFF
TRBV5-4	14	CASSPPGGPYGYTF
TRBV19	12	CASSDPRYKSFF
TRBV13	15	CASSLLGTGELEQYF
TRBV24-1	13	CATRYRDSYEQYF
TRBV7-9	15	CASSFELAGGETQYF
TRBV6-5	16	CASSSAGTATNEKLFF